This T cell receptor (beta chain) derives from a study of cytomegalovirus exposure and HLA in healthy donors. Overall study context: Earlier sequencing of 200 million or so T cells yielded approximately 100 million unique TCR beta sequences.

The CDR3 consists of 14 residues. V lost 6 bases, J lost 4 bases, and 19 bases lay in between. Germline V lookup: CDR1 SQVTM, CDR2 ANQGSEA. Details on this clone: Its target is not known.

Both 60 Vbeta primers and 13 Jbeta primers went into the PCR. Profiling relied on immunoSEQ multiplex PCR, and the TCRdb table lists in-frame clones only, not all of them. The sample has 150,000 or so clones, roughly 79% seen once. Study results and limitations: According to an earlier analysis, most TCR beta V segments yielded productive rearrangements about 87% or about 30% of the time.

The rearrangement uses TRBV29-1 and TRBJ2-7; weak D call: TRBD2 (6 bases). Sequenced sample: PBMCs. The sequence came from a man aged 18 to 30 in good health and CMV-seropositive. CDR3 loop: CSVGTGTQSYEQYF. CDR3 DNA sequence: TGCAGCGTCGGAACCGGGACTCAATCTTACGAGCAGTACTTC.